The 24 T cell receptor beta chains given below trace back to one sample, sequenced in a study of T cells expressing NK-cell markers. No DNA is given; TCRdb re-called the 5' RACE reads and lists each CDR3 protein once. The listing contains about half a million distinct CDR3 sequences. Specimen: blood T cells: a sorted CD56 or NKG2C T cell subset, CD4+ or CD8+ T cells, or bulk PBMC T cells (not recorded which). The receptor set was obtained from a woman aged 45 to 65 in good health.

The gene calls are TRBV24-1 and TRBJ2-1; no DNA is available, so the TRBD2 call from TCRdb remains unchecked. Looked up from germline, CDR1 is KGHDR and CDR2 is SFDVKD. This CDR3 is 17 amino acids long. The CDR3 protein is CATSDALLAGSYNEQFF.

The chain is built from TRBV9 and TRBJ2-3; TCRdb outputs TRBD2, but without DNA this stays unchecked. The CDR3 has 18 amino acids. Per germline, CDR1 SGDLS and CDR2 YYNGEE. The CDR3 sequence: CASSVGASGRALTDTQYF.

The genes are TRBV5-1 and TRBJ2-1; TCRdb's D gene call, TRBD2, goes unchecked for lack of DNA. There are 15 residues in the CDR3. CDR1 and CDR2 (germline): SGHRS, YFSETQ. This CDR3 is CASSIAGDLYNEQFF.

The CDR3 loop is CASSPKSNNEQFF. The chain recombines TRBV18 with TRBJ2-1. CDR3 length: 13 amino acids. CDR1 KGHSH and CDR2 LQKENI come from the germline V gene. Variable domain in full (rest from reference TRBV18 and TRBJ2-1): NAGVMQNPRHLVRRRGQEARLRCSPMKGHSHVYWYRQLPEEGLKFMVYLQKENIIDESGMPKERFSAEFPKEGPSILRIQQVVRGDSAAYFCASSPKSNNEQFFGPGTRLTVL.

CDR3 residues: CASKSQPTQGVNEQFF. The chain has TRBV6-5 and TRBJ2-1; without DNA, the TCRdb call of TRBD1 cannot be checked. Germline-derived CDR1 and CDR2 are MNHEY and SVGAGI. CDR3 length: 16 amino acids.

The CDR3 loop is CASSIRGLGTEAFF. This rearrangement joins TRBV4-1 to TRBJ1-1. Per germline, CDR1 MGHRA and CDR2 YSYEKL. This CDR3 has 14 amino acids.

The chain recombines TRBV12-3 or TRBV12-4 with TRBJ2-3; with no DNA, the TCRdb D assignment of TRBD1 cannot be verified. There are 16 residues in the CDR3. This chain's CDR3 is CASSFSRDRGADTQYF.

This sequence joins TRBV19 and TRBJ2-1; TCRdb's D call, TRBD2, is unchecked because there is no DNA. This CDR3 is 15 amino acids long. The germline CDR1 and CDR2 sequences are LNHDA and SQIVND (reference sequence). The chain's CDR3 is CASSMVSGMSNEQFF.

This sequence joins TRBV15 and TRBJ1-4; the D gene TCRdb calls, TRBD1, cannot be checked with no DNA. The CDR3 has 15 amino acids. Looked up from germline, CDR1 is LNHNV and CDR2 is YYDKDF (reference sequence). This CDR3 reads CATSRPGTGDEKLFF.

The chain's CDR3 is CASSSAGAVETQYF. The chain recombines TRBV7-2 with TRBJ2-5. The CDR3 length is 14 residues. CDR1 is SGHTA, CDR2 FQGNSA, per germline. The whole variable domain, remainder taken from reference TRBV7-2 and TRBJ2-5, is GAGVSQSPSNKVTEKGKDVELRCDPISGHTALYWYRQSLGQGLEFLIYFQGNSAPDKSGLPSDRFSAERTGGSVSTLTIQRTQQEDSAVYLCASSSAGAVETQYFGPGTRLLVL.

The chain employs TRBV7-8 and TRBJ2-3; TCRdb gives TRBD1 as the D gene, but with no DNA this cannot be confirmed. Per germline, CDR1 SGHVS and CDR2 FQNEAQ. CDR3 length: 14 amino acids. The CDR3 spells CASSPHRQGGTQYF.

The chain recombines TRBV4-2 with TRBJ2-3; TCRdb outputs TRBD2, but without DNA this stays unchecked. Germline V CDR1 and CDR2: LGHNA, YNFKEQ. The CDR3 has 18 residues. The CDR3 is CASSQVRPGPEVPDTQYF.

The V and J genes are TRBV5-1 and TRBJ2-3; checking the TCRdb D call of TRBD2 is not possible without DNA. Germline lookup yields CDR1 SGHRS and CDR2 YFSETQ. CDR3 length: 16 residues. CDR3 sequence reads: CASSPDGGVRTDTQYF. The full variable domain, completed using reference TRBV5-1 and TRBJ2-3, is KAGVTQTPRYLIKTRGQQVTLSCSPISGHRSVSWYQQTPGQGLQFLFEYFSETQRNKGNFPGRFSGRQFSNSRSEMNVSTLELGDSALYLCASSPDGGVRTDTQYFGPGTRLTVL.

The chain couples TRBV29-1 to TRBJ2-6. Germline V lookup: CDR1 SQVTM, CDR2 ANQGSEA. This CDR3 has 15 amino acids. The CDR3 is CSVEGRSSGANVLTF.

This chain uses TRBV18 with TRBJ2-7; TCRdb's D gene call, TRBD2, goes unchecked for lack of DNA. From germline, CDR1 is KGHSH and CDR2 LQKENI. The CDR3 consists of 14 residues. The CDR3 loop reads CASSSGTYLYEQYF.

CDR3 loop: CASSPGLLPEQYF. V usage is TRBV12-3 or TRBV12-4 and J usage is TRBJ2-7; TCRdb lists TRBD1, though no DNA is available to test this call. This CDR3 contains 13 residues.

The V and J genes are TRBV12-3 or TRBV12-4 and TRBJ2-3; no DNA is available, so the TRBD1 call from TCRdb remains unchecked. The CDR3 covers 14 residues. CDR3 loop: CASNLDRFTDTQYF.

The rearrangement joins TRBV20-1 to TRBJ2-3; TCRdb names TRBD2, which stays unverified in the absence of DNA. There are 16 residues in the CDR3. CDR1 DFQATT and CDR2 SNEGSKA come from the germline V gene (reference sequence). The CDR3 is CSARGFGRGSADTQYF.

This chain joins TRBV20-1 and TRBJ2-1; TCRdb proposes TRBD2, but this gene call is untestable without DNA. Germline V CDR1 and CDR2: DFQATT, SNEGSKA (reference sequence). This CDR3 has 14 residues. The CDR3 here is CSVPTSGKTNEQFF.

CDR3 protein: CASSVTGLYEQYF. The chain recombines TRBV9 with TRBJ2-7; the TCRdb call, TRBD1, lacks DNA for checking. Germline assignment: CDR1 SGDLS and CDR2 YYNGEE. The CDR3 is made up of 13 amino acids.

The V and J genes are TRBV3-1 and TRBJ2-1; TCRdb picks TRBD1, but there is no DNA to check that call. The germline gives CDR1 LGHDT, CDR2 YNNKEL (reference sequence). The CDR3 extends over 13 amino acids. CDR3 loop: CASSQSHGGEQFF.

The rearrangement joins TRBV7-9 to TRBJ2-6; TCRdb selects TRBD1, and the lack of DNA leaves this call unchecked. CDR1 SEHNR and CDR2 FQNEAQ come from the germline V gene (reference sequence). CDR3 length equals 19 residues. Here the CDR3 reads CASSPSGTGMRGGANVLTF.

This chain's CDR3 is CASIVAGGPTEAFF. V usage is TRBV6-1 and J usage is TRBJ1-1; the D gene TCRdb calls, TRBD1, cannot be checked with no DNA. The CDR3 is 14 amino acids. CDR1 MNHNS and CDR2 SASEGT come from the germline V gene.

V and J are TRBV5-1 and TRBJ2-1; the TCRdb D gene call, TRBD1, has no DNA to confirm it. Germline V CDR1 and CDR2: SGHRS, YFSETQ. CDR3 length: 15 residues. CDR3 amino acids: CASSGALLGGNEQFF.